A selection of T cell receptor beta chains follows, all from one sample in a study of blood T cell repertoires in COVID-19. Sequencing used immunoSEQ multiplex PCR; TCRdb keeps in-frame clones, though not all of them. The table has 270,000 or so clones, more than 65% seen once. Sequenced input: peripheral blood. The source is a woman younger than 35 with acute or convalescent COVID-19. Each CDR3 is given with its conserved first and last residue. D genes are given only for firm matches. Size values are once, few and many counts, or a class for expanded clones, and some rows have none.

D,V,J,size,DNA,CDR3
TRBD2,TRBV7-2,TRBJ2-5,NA,TGTGCCAGCAGCACGGGACTAGCGGGAGGGCAAGAGACCCAGTACTTC,CASSTGLAGGQETQYF
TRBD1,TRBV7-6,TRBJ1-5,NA,TGTGCCAGCAGCCCGAGGGGGGAGACAGGGCCCTATGGGAGCAATCAGCCCCAGCATTTT,CASSPRGETGPYGSNQPQHF
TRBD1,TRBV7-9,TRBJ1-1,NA,TGTGCCAGCAGCTCGGCAACAGGGGCAGGTGAAGCTTTCTTT,CASSSATGAGEAFF
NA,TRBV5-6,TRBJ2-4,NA,TGTGCCAGCAGTCCTGACAACCTTGGAAACATTCAGTACTTC,CASSPDNLGNIQYF
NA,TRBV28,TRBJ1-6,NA,TGTGCCAGCAGCGCCGAGGTTTCACCCCTCCACTTT,CASSAEVSPLHF
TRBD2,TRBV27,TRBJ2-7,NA,TGTGCCAGCAGTTCAGCACTAGCGGGAGGTTACGAGCAGTACTTC,CASSSALAGGYEQYF
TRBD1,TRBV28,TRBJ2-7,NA,TGTGCCAGCAGCAGTGCGGGGACAGGGGTACGTTACGAGCAGTACTTC,CASSSAGTGVRYEQYF
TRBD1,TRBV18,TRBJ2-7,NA,TGTGCCAGCTCACCCCGTACCGGGACAGATTCCTACGAGCAGTACTTC,CASSPRTGTDSYEQYF
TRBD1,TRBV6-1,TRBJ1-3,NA,TGTGCCAGCAGTGAACCCACAGGGGTGGAAGGAAACACCATATATTTT,CASSEPTGVEGNTIYF
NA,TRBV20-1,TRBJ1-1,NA,TGCAGTGCTAGTTTGGGGCATGGAGATGCTGAAGCTTTCTTT,CSASLGHGDAEAFF
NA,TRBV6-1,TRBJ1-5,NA,TGTGCCAGCAGTGAACTGGGGGGGGCAGGTAGCAATCAGCCCCAGCATTTT,CASSELGGAGSNQPQHF
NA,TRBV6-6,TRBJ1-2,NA,TGTGCCAGCAGCTCCTGGGGGGTGGGTAACTATGGCTACACCTTC,CASSSWGVGNYGYTF
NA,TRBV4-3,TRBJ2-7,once,TGCGCCAGCAGCCAAGACCGGACTCCGTTTTACGAGCAGTACTTC,CASSQDRTPFYEQYF
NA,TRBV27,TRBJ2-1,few,TGTGCCAGCAGTGCACAGGGCGATGAGCAGTTCTTC,CASSAQGDEQFF
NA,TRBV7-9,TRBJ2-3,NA,TGTGCCAGCAGCCTCGATTATGAGGATACGCAGTATTTT,CASSLDYEDTQYF
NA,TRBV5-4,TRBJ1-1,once,TGTGCCAGCAGCTGGGGACAAACTGAAGCTTTCTTT,CASSWGQTEAFF
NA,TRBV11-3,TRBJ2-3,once,TGTGCCAGCAGCTTAGACAACAGGGCTGATACGCAGTATTTT,CASSLDNRADTQYF
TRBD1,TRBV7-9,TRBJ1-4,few,TGTGCCAGCAGCGGGGGCGGGACAGCGGCTTATGAAAAACTGTTTTTT,CASSGGGTAAYEKLFF
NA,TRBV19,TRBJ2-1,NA,TGTGCCAGCCAAATAGGCGGAGACTACAATGAGCAGTTCTTC,CASQIGGDYNEQFF
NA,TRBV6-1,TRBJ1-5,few,TGTGCCAGCAGTGAATTGGCAGTCCCGCTTCAGCCCCAGCATTTT,CASSELAVPLQPQHF
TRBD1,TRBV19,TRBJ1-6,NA,TGTGCCAGTAGTCGGGACAGGGAACATTCACCCCTCCACTTT,CASSRDREHSPLHF
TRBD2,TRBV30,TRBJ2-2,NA,TGTGCCTGGAGCTCCCAAAGCGGGAGGTGGACCGGGGAGCTGTTTTTT,CAWSSQSGRWTGELFF
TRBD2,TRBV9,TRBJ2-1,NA,TGTGCCAGCAGCACACTGACTAGCGGGGACTACAATGAGCAGTTCTTC,CASSTLTSGDYNEQFF
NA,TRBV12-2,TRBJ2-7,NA,TGTGCAAGTCGCTTAGCAGGGGCCCTCTACGAGCAGTACTTC,CASRLAGALYEQYF
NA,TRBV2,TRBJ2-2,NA,TGTGCCAGCGCAGGGTCGGGCGGGGAGCTGTTTTTT,CASAGSGGELFF
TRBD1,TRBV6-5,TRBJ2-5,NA,TGTGCCAGCCGCGGGGACAGGGGGCAAGAGACCCAGTACTTC,CASRGDRGQETQYF
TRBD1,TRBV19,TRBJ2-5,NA,TGTGCCAGTAGTATATTGCGGACAGGGGGAGAGACCCAGTACTTC,CASSILRTGGETQYF
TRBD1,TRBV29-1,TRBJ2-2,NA,TGCAGCGTTGCTCCGGGACAGGGCTACACCGGGGAGCTGTTTTTT,CSVAPGQGYTGELFF
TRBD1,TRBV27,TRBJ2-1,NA,TGTGCCAGCAGTTTCGAGACAGGGTTTAGTGCTGAGCAGTTCTTC,CASSFETGFSAEQFF
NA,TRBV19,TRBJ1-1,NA,TGTGCCAGTAGTACAGACCCCCGACACAGGAACACTGAAGCTTTCTTT,CASSTDPRHRNTEAFF
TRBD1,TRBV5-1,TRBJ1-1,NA,TGCGCCAGCAGCTTGGTTAACAGGGGGCTGGATGAAGCTTTCTTT,CASSLVNRGLDEAFF
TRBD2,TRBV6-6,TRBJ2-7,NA,TGTGCCAGCAGCTATAGCGGGAGGAGCTCCTACGAGCAGTACTTC,CASSYSGRSSYEQYF
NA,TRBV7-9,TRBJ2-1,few,TGTGCCAGCAGCCCCGGGAATGAGCAGTTCTTC,CASSPGNEQFF
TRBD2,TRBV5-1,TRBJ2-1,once,TGCGCCAGCAGCTTGGGCGGGAGTACTGCCGATGAGCAGTTCTTC,CASSLGGSTADEQFF
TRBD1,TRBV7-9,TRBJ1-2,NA,TGTGCCAGCAGCTGGGGACAGGGGCTCACCTACACCTTC,CASSWGQGLTYTF
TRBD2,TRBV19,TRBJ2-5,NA,TGTGCCAGTAGTTCGAGCGGGAGCTCCCCTGGGACCCAGTACTTC,CASSSSGSSPGTQYF
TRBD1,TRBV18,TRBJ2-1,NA,TGTGCCAGCTCACCTGGACAGGGGATTAACAATGAGCAGTTCTTC,CASSPGQGINNEQFF
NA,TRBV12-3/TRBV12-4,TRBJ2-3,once,TGTGCCAGCAGTCTGAGCGGCACAGATACGCAGTATTTT,CASSLSGTDTQYF
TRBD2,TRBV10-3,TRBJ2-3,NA,TGTGCCATCAGGATGGGACTAGCGGGAGTGCAGTTAGATACGCAGTATTTT,CAIRMGLAGVQLDTQYF
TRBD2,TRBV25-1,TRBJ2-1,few,TGTGCCAGCAGTGAAGGAGCGGGAGAGTATTTGAATGAGCAGTTCTTC,CASSEGAGEYLNEQFF
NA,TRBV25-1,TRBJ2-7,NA,TGTGCCAGCAGTGGACCCAGGGGACACCTCTCCTACGAGCAGTACTTC,CASSGPRGHLSYEQYF
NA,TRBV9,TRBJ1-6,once,TGTGCCAGCAGCCCCCGTTGGGGGGTTGGAGATTCACCCCTCCACTTT,CASSPRWGVGDSPLHF
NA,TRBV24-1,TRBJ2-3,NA,TGTGCCACCAGTGACCGTCGACACGACACAGATACGCAGTATTTT,CATSDRRHDTDTQYF
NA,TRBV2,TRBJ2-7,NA,TGTGCCAGCAGTGAAACCCAGGGGTGGGAGCAGTACTTC,CASSETQGWEQYF
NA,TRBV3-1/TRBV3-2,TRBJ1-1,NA,TGTGCCAGCAGCCAGGCAGGGATGAACACTGAAGCTTTCTTT,CASSQAGMNTEAFF
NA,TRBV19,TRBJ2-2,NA,TGTGCCAGTAGTATATTTGGCAGAACGAACACCGGGGAGCTGTTTTTT,CASSIFGRTNTGELFF
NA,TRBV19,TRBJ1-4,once,TGTGCCAGTAGTATTCTGCGGGACGGTAATGAAAAACTGTTTTTT,CASSILRDGNEKLFF
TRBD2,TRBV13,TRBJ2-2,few,TGTGCCAGCAGCCGAATAGCGGGACTTCTTAGCGGGGAGCTGTTTTTT,CASSRIAGLLSGELFF
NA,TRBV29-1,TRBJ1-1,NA,TGCAGCGTACTCAAGACGGGGAACACTGAAGCTTTCTTT,CSVLKTGNTEAFF
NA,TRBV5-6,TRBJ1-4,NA,TGTGCCAGCAGCTCCTTGGGGCAGGGGAATGAAAAACTGTTTTTT,CASSSLGQGNEKLFF